Detailed here is one T cell receptor beta chain. Its matching antigen is unknown. This sample was taken from a study of CD8 T cells in ankylosing spondylitis. Broader study findings: Enrichment of disease-linked clones was reportedly significant in matched ankylosing spondylitis synovial fluid.

V gave up 6 bases and J gave up 6 bases; unmatched junction bases: 6. CDR3 length equals 14 residues. From the 5' RACE reads, TCRdb called clonotypes with MiXCR, one entry per CDR3 protein. The data contain around 340,000 distinct CDR3 sequences, 20% to 25% of them singletons. The rearrangement joins TRBV12-3 or TRBV12-4 to TRBJ2-2, with 8 bases lining up with TRBD1. Material: blood, either unsorted or a sorted T cell fraction (not recorded which). This receptor was taken from a male donor with ankylosing spondylitis or in good health (not recorded which). CDR3 loop: CASRGDRGPGELFF. DNA of the CDR3: TGTGCCAGCAGAGGCGACAGGGGCCCCGGGGAGCTGTTTTTT.